Following are 25 T cell receptor beta chains from one sample sequenced in a study of patients and donors after allogeneic stem cell transplantation. TCRdb re-called the RT-PCR reads with MiXCR, one entry per CDR3 protein. The sample carries roughly 880,000 distinct CDR3 sequences, about 20% recorded once. The sequenced sample consisted of blood, either unsorted or a sorted T cell fraction (not recorded which). These receptors all stem from a human donor who was either an allogeneic HSCT recipient or a stem cell or donor lymphocyte infusion donor (not recorded which). It is not recorded whose cells these are; they may come from a transplant donor.

The CDR3, as DNA: TGTGCCAGCACCCCTGACCCCCTGATAGGTGAAGCTTTCTTT. Translation gives CASTPDPLIGEAFF. The chain carries TRBV7-2 and TRBJ1-1; D call uncertain. Germline values: CDR1 SGHTA, CDR2 FQGNSA. V lost 7 bases and J lost 7, with 19 bases in between. The CDR3 is 14 residues long.

This clonotype was counted a few times. The gene calls are TRBV6-1 and TRBJ2-1, with 10 bases lining up with TRBD1. The CDR3 is 14 residues long. The V gene's germline CDR1 is MNHNS and CDR2 SASEGT. Trimming cost V 8 bases and J 7 bases; bases outside gene matches: 8. DNA for the CDR3: TGTGCCAGCCTAGGGACAGGGGTAGGAAATGAGCAGTTCTTC. It is translated as CASLGTGVGNEQFF.

V and J are TRBV28 and TRBJ1-1; 11 nucleotides agree with TRBD1. The trim removed 5 bases at V and 4 bases at J, leaving 6 bases unmatched. Germline CDR1 and CDR2: MDHEN and SYDVKM. The CDR3 is 15 residues long. This CDR3 is CASSIPGQGGTEAFF. DNA for the CDR3: TGTGCCAGCAGTATTCCGGGACAGGGGGGCACTGAAGCTTTCTTT.

The rearrangement joins TRBV6-2 or TRBV6-3 to TRBJ1-2, with 7 positions matching TRBD1. There are 14 residues in the CDR3. V shed 7 bases, J shed 7 bases, and the junction held 12 bases outside the gene matches. Germline CDR1 reads MNHEY; CDR2 reads SVGEGT. The CDR3 loop is CASTTRQGLRGYTF. The CDR3 DNA reads TGTGCCAGCACCACCCGACAGGGCTTGCGTGGCTACACCTTC.

The rearrangement joins TRBV7-3 to TRBJ2-5; D is possibly TRBD2 (6 bases). The CDR3 runs to 14 residues. The germline V gene encodes CDR1 SGHTA and CDR2 FQGTGA. V gave up 5 bases and J gave up 1 base, with 11 bases separating them. The CDR3 DNA reads TGTGCCAGCAGCCCCAGGAGGGTCCAAGAGACCCAGTACTTC. Protein: CASSPRRVQETQYF.

V is TRBV4-3 and J is TRBJ2-1, with TRBD2 matching 9 bases. The CDR3 consists of 15 residues. CDR1 LGHNA and CDR2 YSLEER come from the germline V gene. J lost 7 bases, V lost 1 base, and 5 bases had no gene match. The CDR3 region has the DNA TGCGCCAGCAGCCAAGCCAGCGGGGGGTGGAATGAGCAGTTCTTC. It codes for CASSQASGGWNEQFF.

This chain uses TRBV7-9 with TRBJ1-4, with D perhaps matching TRBD1 (5 bases). The CDR3 spans 14 residues. The V end lost 5 bases, the J end lost 5 bases, and 12 bases lay between the germline ends. Looked up from germline, CDR1 is SEHNR and CDR2 is FQNEAQ (reference sequence). CDR3 loop: CASSPGGGNEKLFF. CDR3 nucleotides: TGTGCCAGCAGCCCCGGGGGAGGCAATGAAAAACTGTTTTTT.

The V and J genes are TRBV12-3 or TRBV12-4 and TRBJ2-1; tentatively, D is TRBD2 (6 bases). The V and J ends lost 3 bases and 1 base respectively, with 10 bases between them. The CDR3 totals 15 residues. CDR3 in amino acids: CASSFRDSSYNEQFF. CDR3 DNA: TGTGCCAGCAGTTTTCGGGACTCTTCCTACAATGAGCAGTTCTTC.

The J gene is TRBJ2-3, the V gene TRBV5-1; perhaps D is TRBD1 or TRBD2 (6 bases each). V lost 1 base to trimming and J lost 4 bases, with 16 bases between them. CDR3 length: 16 amino acids. The germline CDR1 and CDR2 sequences are SGHRS and YFSETQ. CDR3 DNA sequence: TGCGCCAGCAGCTTGTGGGGAAAGGGGGGACCAGATACGCAGTATTTT. Translation: CASSLWGKGGPDTQYF.

This chain links TRBV11-2 with TRBJ1-1; no definite D call. Germline V lookup: CDR1 SGHAT, CDR2 FQNNGV. V lost 1 base and J 2 bases, leaving 8 bases between the germline ends. There are 14 residues in the CDR3. The DNA for the CDR3 is TGTGCCAGCAGCTTAGCCCGTTTTAACACTGAAGCTTTCTTT. Protein sequence: CASSLARFNTEAFF. Full variable domain (outside the CDR3, taken from reference TRBV11-2 and TRBJ1-1): EAGVAQSPRYKIIEKRQSVAFWCNPISGHATLYWYQQILGQGPKLLIQFQNNGVVDDSQLPKDRFSAERLKGVDSTLKIQPAKLEDSAVYLCASSLARFNTEAFFGQGTRLTVV.

This clonotype was seen a few times. This chain connects TRBV5-1 to TRBJ2-5; 7 bases line up with TRBD2. CDR3 length: 16 amino acids. The germline V gene has CDR1 SGHRS and CDR2 YFSETQ. V lost 5 bases to trimming and J lost 2 bases; unmatched junction nucleotides: 12. CDR3: CASRAERGDGQETQYF. As DNA, the CDR3 is TGCGCCAGCAGAGCGGAGCGGGGTGATGGTCAAGAGACCCAGTACTTC.

This clonotype has just a few counts. V and J are TRBV7-3 and TRBJ2-3; D perhaps matches TRBD2 (5 bases). Trimming cost V 6 bases and J 7 bases, with 20 bases left between them. Germline V CDR1 and CDR2: SGHTA, FQGTGA. CDR3 length: 15 residues. CDR3 sequence: CASSPEDSGDYTQYF. In DNA form, the CDR3 reads TGTGCCAGCAGTCCGGAGGACTCCGGGGATTATACGCAGTATTTT.

In this sample, this clonotype turned up many times. The chain combines TRBV5-1 with TRBJ2-1; 9 bases map to TRBD2. The CDR3 has 17 residues. From germline, CDR1 is SGHRS and CDR2 YFSETQ. V lost 0 bases and J lost 4; bases outside the gene matches: 8. This CDR3 is CASSLALAGGLYNEQFF. The CDR3 DNA follows: TGCGCCAGCAGCTTGGCCTTGGCGGGAGGGTTATACAATGAGCAGTTCTTC. The whole variable domain, filled in from reference TRBV5-1 and TRBJ2-1, reads KAGVTQTPRYLIKTRGQQVTLSCSPISGHRSVSWYQQTPGQGLQFLFEYFSETQRNKGNFPGRFSGRQFSNSRSEMNVSTLELGDSALYLCASSLALAGGLYNEQFFGPGTRLTVL.

In DNA, the CDR3 is TGTGCCAGCAGTAGCGGGTTTCTCTACAATGAGCAGTTCTTC. This translates into CASSSGFLYNEQFF. The chain recombines TRBV27 with TRBJ2-1; weak D call: TRBD2 (6 bases). V shed 5 bases and J shed 3 bases, with 11 bases lying between them. Per germline, CDR1 MNHEY and CDR2 SMNVEV (reference sequence). This CDR3 has 14 residues.

The chain is built from TRBV5-1 and TRBJ1-1; D gene uncertain. In germline, CDR1 is SGHRS, CDR2 YFSETQ. Trimming took off 0 bases at V and 2 bases at J, with 11 bases between the two ends. The CDR3 runs to 15 residues. CDR3 amino acids: CASSLAGQINTEAFF. The DNA of the CDR3 is TGCGCCAGCAGCTTGGCGGGCCAGATAAACACTGAAGCTTTCTTT.

This clonotype has just a few counts. This chain links TRBV4-1 with TRBJ2-3; D remains ambiguous. The germline gives CDR1 MGHRA, CDR2 YSYEKL. V was trimmed by 4 bases and J by 1 base, leaving 9 bases between them. The CDR3 extends over 14 amino acids. CDR3 loop: CASSPIHGTDTQYF. As DNA, the CDR3 is TGCGCCAGCAGCCCTATACACGGCACAGATACGCAGTATTTT.

V is TRBV20-1 and J is TRBJ2-1; D assignment may be TRBD1 or TRBD2 (5 bases each). Per germline, CDR1 DFQATT and CDR2 SNEGSKA (reference sequence). The germline V and J ends were trimmed by 2 bases and 0 bases, with 14 bases remaining between them. The CDR3 spans 16 residues. The CDR3 DNA follows: TGCAGTGCTAGAACTACCCAGGGAGTCTCCTACAATGAGCAGTTCTTC. This codes for CSARTTQGVSYNEQFF.

The chain is built from TRBV7-8 and TRBJ2-2, with a tentative D call TRBD2 (5 bases). V gave up 10 bases and J gave up 0 bases, with 15 bases separating them. There are 15 residues in the CDR3. Per the germline V gene, CDR1 is SGHVS and CDR2 is FQNEAQ. The CDR3, as DNA: TGTGCCACAAGGGCGGGCAGACCGAACACCGGGGAGCTGTTTTTT. It translates to CATRAGRPNTGELFF.

V is TRBV6-5 and J is TRBJ1-1; 7 bases are a match to TRBD1. Germline CDR1 and CDR2: MNHEY and SVGAGI. The CDR3 covers 16 residues. Trimming removed 2 bases from V and 4 bases from J; junction bases left unmatched: 10. Here the CDR3 DNA reads TGTGCCAGCAGTTACCCCCCAGGGGGGGTGGTCACTGAAGCTTTCTTT. This codes for CASSYPPGGVVTEAFF.

The gene calls are TRBV7-7 and TRBJ2-2; no firm D call. Between the trimmed V and J ends, which lost 2 bases and 6 bases, there was a span of 7 bases. From germline, CDR1 is SSHAT and CDR2 FNYEAQ (reference sequence). The CDR3 extends over 13 amino acids. This CDR3 reads CASSLSRAGELFF. As DNA, the CDR3 is TGTGCCAGCAGCTTAAGTAGGGCCGGGGAGCTGTTTTTT.

The V and J genes are TRBV12-3 or TRBV12-4 and TRBJ2-4; TRBD1 aligns across 12 bases. The CDR3 has 16 residues. After removal of 6 bases from V and 4 bases from J, the junction contained 7 bases not matched to a gene. The CDR3: CASSRDRGQWKNIQYF. The CDR3 coding sequence is TGTGCCAGCAGCCGGGACAGGGGGCAGTGGAAAAACATTCAGTACTTC.

This chain connects TRBV7-9 to TRBJ2-7; D gene ambiguous. This CDR3 comprises 11 residues. The germline V and J ends were trimmed by 3 bases and 8 bases, with 8 bases remaining between them. Germline V gene lookup returns CDR1 SEHNR and CDR2 FQNEAQ (reference sequence). This chain's CDR3 is CASSLAGKQYF. The CDR3 DNA sequence: TGTGCCAGCAGCTTGGCTGGGAAGCAGTACTTC.

The chain carries TRBV27 and TRBJ2-7; D perhaps matches TRBD2 (6 bases). Germline CDR1 is MNHEY and CDR2 is SMNVEV (reference sequence). This CDR3 is 15 amino acids long. Trimming removed 3 bases from V and 3 bases from J, with 15 bases in between. The CDR3 here is CASSFGGVPNYEQYF. The CDR3 DNA is TGTGCCAGCAGTTTCGGCGGGGTCCCCAACTACGAGCAGTACTTC.

The chain combines TRBV2 with TRBJ2-7; D possibly corresponds to TRBD2 (5 bases). The length of the CDR3 is 15 residues. From germline, CDR1 is SNHLY and CDR2 FYNNEI. V lost 7 bases and J lost 3, with 19 bases in between. This chain's CDR3 is CASTPRVGPDYEQYF. The DNA for the CDR3 is TGTGCCAGCACCCCGAGGGTGGGTCCGGACTACGAGCAGTACTTC.

This clonotype was counted between two and nine times. The V call is TRBV12-3 or TRBV12-4, the J call TRBJ2-3, with D maybe TRBD2 (6 bases). CDR3 length equals 17 residues. Trimming stripped 6 bases from V and 1 base from J, with 20 bases between. CDR3 DNA: TGTGCCAGCAGACACTCCTCAACTAGCCCCCGCACAGATACGCAGTATTTT. Translating gives CASRHSSTSPRTDTQYF.